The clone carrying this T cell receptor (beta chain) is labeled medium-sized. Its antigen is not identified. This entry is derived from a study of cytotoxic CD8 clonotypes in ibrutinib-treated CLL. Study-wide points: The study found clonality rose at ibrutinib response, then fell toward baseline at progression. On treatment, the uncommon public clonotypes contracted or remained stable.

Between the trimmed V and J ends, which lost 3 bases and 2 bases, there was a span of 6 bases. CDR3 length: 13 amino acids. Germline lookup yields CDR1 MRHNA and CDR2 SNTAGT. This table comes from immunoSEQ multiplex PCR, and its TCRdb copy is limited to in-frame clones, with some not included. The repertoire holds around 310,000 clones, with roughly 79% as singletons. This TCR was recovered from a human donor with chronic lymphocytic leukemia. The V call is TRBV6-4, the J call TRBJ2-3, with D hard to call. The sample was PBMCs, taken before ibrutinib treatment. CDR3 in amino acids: CASSEGFTDTQYF. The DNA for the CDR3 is TGTGCCAGCAGTGAAGGATTCACAGATACGCAGTATTTT.